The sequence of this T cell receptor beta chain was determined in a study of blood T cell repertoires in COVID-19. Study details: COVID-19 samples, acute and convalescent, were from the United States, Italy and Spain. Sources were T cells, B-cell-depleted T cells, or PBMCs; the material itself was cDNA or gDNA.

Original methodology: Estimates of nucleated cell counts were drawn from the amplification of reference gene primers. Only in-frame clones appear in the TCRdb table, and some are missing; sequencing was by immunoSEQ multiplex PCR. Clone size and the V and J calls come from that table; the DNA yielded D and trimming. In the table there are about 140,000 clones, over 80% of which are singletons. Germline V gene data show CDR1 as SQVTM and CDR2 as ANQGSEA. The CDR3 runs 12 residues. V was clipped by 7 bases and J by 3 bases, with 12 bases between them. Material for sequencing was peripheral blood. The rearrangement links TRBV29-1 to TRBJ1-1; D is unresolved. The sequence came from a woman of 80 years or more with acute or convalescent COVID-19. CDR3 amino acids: CSASRGDTEAFF. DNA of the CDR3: TGCAGCGCCTCCCGGGGTGACACTGAAGCTTTCTTT.